This T cell receptor (beta chain) was found in a study of shared clonotypes between healthy human individuals. General study points: About 5.2% was the fraction of naive CD4 clonotypes found shared across four donors. In having few donors, the study represented limited genetic and exposure-history diversity. Despite large depth, sorted-subset datasets appeared incompletely sequenced.

Roughly 30,000 T cell genomes (around 190 ng DNA) went into each sorted-subset replicate. Assay used: immunoSEQ multiplex PCR; TCRdb lists only in-frame clones, some missing. The sample lists 2 million to 2.5 million clones; more than 90% were seen once. This clone has a single count. As yet, its antigen is unknown. The source material was naive CD4+ T cells sorted from blood. Noted subset: CD45RA+ positively selected. This receptor was taken from a man in his late teens or twenties in good health.

The CDR3 protein is CASSLYITYEQYF. The CDR3 coding sequence is TGTGCCAGCAGTTTATACATTACCTACGAGCAGTACTTC. The chain uses TRBV27 and TRBJ2-7; no firm D call. Germline V CDR1 and CDR2: MNHEY, SMNVEV (reference sequence). V was clipped by 1 base and J by 2 bases, with 6 bases between them. The length of the CDR3 is 13 residues.